Listed below are T cell receptor beta chains from one sample, sequenced in a study of PD-1 blockade in classical Hodgkin lymphoma. Here immunoSEQ multiplex PCR was the method, and the copy in TCRdb shows in-frame clones only, minus some. The top ten hold roughly 15% of the sample, which has approximately 29,000 clones, about four fifths seen once. The sample here was peripheral blood mononuclear cells (PBMCs), taken before the fourth cycle of nivolumab. Receptors originate from a human donor with classical Hodgkin lymphoma. CDR3s include the opening cysteine and the closing phenylalanine or tryptophan. Fields, in order: V gene, CDR3 length, D gene, clone size, J gene, CDR3 DNA, CDR3 protein. The D gene is left open where the match is weak. Not all rows give a size; the values are once, few, many and, for expanded clones, a class.

>TRBV7-8|12|-|-|TRBJ1-5
TGTGCCAGCAGCTTAGCCCATCAGCCCCAGCATTTT
CASSLAHQPQHF
>TRBV19|16|TRBD1|-|TRBJ1-5
TGTGCCAGCGGGAACCGGGACAGGGGGACGAATCAGCCCCAGCATTTT
CASGNRDRGTNQPQHF
>TRBV6-5|14|TRBD2|once|TRBJ2-3
TGTGCCAGCAGTTATGGACTAGCAACAGATACGCAGTATTTT
CASSYGLATDTQYF
>TRBV18|13|TRBD1|-|TRBJ1-1
TGTGCCAGCTCCCAGGGGGCGAACACTGAAGCTTTCTTT
CASSQGANTEAFF
>TRBV4-1|13|-|-|TRBJ2-2
TGCGCCAGCAGCGCTGAAAACACCGGGGAGCTGTTTTTT
CASSAENTGELFF
>TRBV27|13|-|-|TRBJ1-1
TGTGCCAGCAGTTCGGCAGGGAACACTGAAGCTTTCTTT
CASSSAGNTEAFF
>TRBV6-1|15|-|-|TRBJ1-2
TGTGCCAGCAGTGAAGTAGTACGGGCAGGGCGAGGAAGTACCTTC
CASSEVVRAGRGSTF
>TRBV6-1|15|-|-|TRBJ1-2
TGTGCCAGCAGTTCTCCAGGGTCGGGAAACTATGGCTACACCTTC
CASSSPGSGNYGYTF
>TRBV6-1|12|TRBD1|-|TRBJ2-5
TGTGCCAGCACCACAGGGGACGAGACCCAGTACTTC
CASTTGDETQYF
>TRBV6-1|15|-|-|TRBJ2-5
TGTGCCAGCACCGATACGGGACAAGTTTTGGGGACCCAGTACTTC
CASTDTGQVLGTQYF
>TRBV6-1|13|TRBD1|few|TRBJ2-1
TGTGCCAGCAGAGGGACAGCCATAAGTGAGCAGTTCTTC
CASRGTAISEQFF
>TRBV5-1|14|-|once|TRBJ2-1
TGCGCCAGCACCCGATACGGGGCGGGGAATGAGCAGTTCTTC
CASTRYGAGNEQFF
>TRBV11-2|15|-|-|TRBJ2-6
TGTGCCAGCAGCTCCCTCTGGCCGGGGGCCAACGTCCTGACTTTC
CASSSLWPGANVLTF
>TRBV7-2|14|-|-|TRBJ2-1
TGTGCCAGCAGCCTCTCCCCTCAGGCTTTTGAGCAGTTCTTC
CASSLSPQAFEQFF
>TRBV28|14|-|-|TRBJ2-7
TGTGCCAGCAGTCTGCAGGGACCGCACCACGAGCAGTACTTC
CASSLQGPHHEQYF
>TRBV30|13|-|once|TRBJ1-1
TGTGCCTGGAGTACTAGGCTTCCTGGGGGTGCTTTCTTT
CAWSTRLPGGAFF
>TRBV5-1|11|-|-|TRBJ2-7
TGCGCCAGCAGCACTTACTACGAGCAGTACTTC
CASSTYYEQYF